Here is one TCR beta chain with its context. Antigen unknown. TCRdb redid the calling of the RT-PCR reads with MiXCR, one entry per CDR3 protein. The sample lists roughly 780,000 distinct CDR3 sequences, 15% to 20% occurring once. The entry originates in a study of response to subunit inactivated influenza vaccine. General study results and limits: Every seasonal influenza vaccination brings in few new T cells, the authors suggested.

The germline gives CDR1 MGHRA, CDR2 YSYEKL. The CDR3 loop spans 16 amino acids. Trimming at V came to 4 bases and at J to 4 bases, leaving 7 bases not matched to a gene. V and J are TRBV4-1 and TRBJ2-3; 11 positions agree with TRBD2. This sequence originates from a man aged 45 to 65 who received an inactivated influenza vaccine. The sample here was PBMCs from blood, taken roughly 5 days after vaccination. In DNA, the CDR3 is TGCGCCAGCAGCCGAATCACTAGCGGGGGCCCAGATACGCAGTATTTT. Its protein product is CASSRITSGGPDTQYF.